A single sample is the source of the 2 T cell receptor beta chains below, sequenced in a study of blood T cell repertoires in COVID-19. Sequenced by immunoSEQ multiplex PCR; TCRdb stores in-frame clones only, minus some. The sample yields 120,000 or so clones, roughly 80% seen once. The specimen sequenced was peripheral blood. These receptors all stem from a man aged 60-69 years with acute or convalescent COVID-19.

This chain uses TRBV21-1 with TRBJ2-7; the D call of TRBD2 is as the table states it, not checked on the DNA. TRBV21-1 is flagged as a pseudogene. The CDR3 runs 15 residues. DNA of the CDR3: TGTGCCAGACCGGGCCAGGGACTAGCGCCGTACGAGCAGTACTTC. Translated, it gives CARPGQGLAPYEQYF.

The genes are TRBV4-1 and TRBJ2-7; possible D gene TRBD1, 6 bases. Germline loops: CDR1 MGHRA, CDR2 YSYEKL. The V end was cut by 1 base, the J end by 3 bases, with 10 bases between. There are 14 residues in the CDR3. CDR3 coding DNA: TGCGCCAGCAGCCAAGTAGGACAGTTCTACGAGCAGTACTTC. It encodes CASSQVGQFYEQYF.